This T cell receptor beta chain emerged from a study of cytomegalovirus exposure and HLA in healthy donors. Study overall: The roughly 100 million unique TCR beta sequences, from approximately 170 million T cells, were found by an earlier analysis.

This PCR relied on a set of 60 Vbeta primers and 13 Jbeta primers. The protocol was immunoSEQ multiplex PCR, while the TCRdb copy is restricted to in-frame clones and leaves out a portion. The sample has approximately 190,000 clones, 75% to 90% seen once; the top ten hold roughly 0.8%. In germline, CDR1 is SGHTA, CDR2 FQGTGA. The CDR3 extends over 13 amino acids. On this clone itself: The junction shows a germline mismatch at one end, possibly a read error.

The chain links TRBV7-3 to TRBJ1-2; weak D call: TRBD1 (6 bases). This receptor was identified in a woman younger than 35 in good health and CMV-seronegative. What was sequenced was PBMCs. Written as DNA, the CDR3 is TGTTCCAGTGCGGCAGGGGCGAACTATGGCTACACCTTC. This codes for CSSAAGANYGYTF.